Below are 15 T cell receptor beta chains sequenced from a single sample in a study of naive and memory T cell subsets. A UMI-containing oligonucleotide was joined by 3' ligation to the TCR cDNA template. The SP2 primer and nested alpha and beta constant region primers amplified ligated cDNA in four rounds. Using its own MiXCR run on the 5' RACE reads, TCRdb lists one record per CDR3 protein. The sample includes more than 60,000 distinct CDR3 sequences, 8% seen only once; the top ten take approximately 21%. Every receptor here comes from a female donor in good health.

This clonotype was seen ten or more times. V and J are TRBV4-2 and TRBJ2-5; TRBD1 aligns across 7 bases. Trimming removed 1 base from V and 3 bases from J; junction bases left unmatched: 5. Germline V gene sequence: CDR1 LGHNA, CDR2 YNFKEQ. The CDR3 has 15 residues. The CDR3 loop is CASSQGRGTEETQYF. In DNA, the CDR3 is TGTGCCAGCAGCCAAGGAAGGGGGACAGAAGAGACCCAGTACTTC.

This rearrangement joins TRBV21-1 to TRBJ2-1; TRBD2 was called by the table and not checked on the DNA. TRBV21-1 is a recognized pseudogene. CDR3 length equals 15 residues. In nucleotides, the CDR3 is TGTGCCAGCAGAACCGGGACTAGCGGTTGCAATGAGCAGTTCTTC. Its translation is CASRTGTSGCNEQFF.

The chain carries TRBV6-6 and TRBJ1-4; 8 bases match TRBD1. J was trimmed by 8 bases and V by 5 bases; bases with no gene match: 7. Germline assignment: CDR1 MNHNY and CDR2 SVGAGI (reference sequence). The CDR3 is 14 amino acids. Here the CDR3 reads CASSETGAVEKLFF. CDR3 DNA: TGTGCCAGCAGTGAGACAGGGGCGGTCGAAAAACTGTTTTTT.

The rearrangement joins TRBV6-6 to TRBJ2-1; D unresolved. Germline CDR1 reads MNHNY; CDR2 reads SVGAGI (reference sequence). V gave up 4 bases and J gave up 7 bases, with 11 bases separating them. The CDR3 has 13 amino acids. CDR3 sequence: CASSFLAGNEQFF. The CDR3 DNA reads as TGTGCCAGCAGTTTTTTGGCTGGGAATGAGCAGTTCTTC.

The table lists this clonotype with many counts. The CDR3 sequence: CSVPTTLGPQETNYGYTF. The CDR3 coding sequence is TGCAGCGTTCCGACCACATTGGGGCCCCAAGAAACTAACTATGGCTACACCTTC. This chain connects TRBV29-1 to TRBJ1-2; weak D call: TRBD1 (5 bases). Germline V gives CDR1 SQVTM, CDR2 ANQGSEA. V was pared by 5 bases and J by 0 bases, with 25 bases between. The CDR3 has 18 amino acids.

This chain links TRBV2 with TRBJ2-1, with D perhaps matching TRBD2 (6 bases). Germline CDR1 and CDR2: SNHLY and FYNNEI. V was trimmed by 6 bases and J by 7 bases, leaving 7 bases between them. The CDR3 totals 11 residues. CDR3 nucleotide sequence: TGTGCCAGCAGGGACTATAATGAGCAGTTCTTC. Translated: CASRDYNEQFF.

In its sample, this clonotype was seen many times. The chain uses TRBV28 and TRBJ2-2; possible D gene TRBD1, 7 bases. CDR3 length: 18 amino acids. The V and J ends lost 4 bases and 6 bases respectively, with 24 bases between them. From germline, CDR1 is MDHEN and CDR2 SYDVKM. CDR3: CASSSLGTWDSMAGELFF. The CDR3 coding sequence is TGTGCCAGCAGTTCCTTAGGGACTTGGGACAGTATGGCCGGGGAGCTGTTTTTT.

The table lists this clonotype with a few counts. The chain employs TRBV9 and TRBJ1-6, with D unresolved. The CDR3 runs to 12 residues. Germline loops: CDR1 SGDLS, CDR2 YYNGEE. Deletions cut 0 bases from V and 11 bases from J, with 6 bases between. CDR3 region: CASSVGTAPLHF. The DNA for the CDR3 is TGTGCCAGCAGCGTAGGTACTGCACCCCTCCACTTT.

The CDR3 sequence is CSVFQQGSNEAFF. The CDR3, as DNA: TGCAGCGTTTTCCAACAGGGGTCAAATGAAGCTTTCTTT. The rearrangement links TRBV29-1 to TRBJ1-1, with TRBD1 matching 7 bases. V gave up 5 bases and J gave up 7 bases; unmatched junction bases: 10. The CDR3 is 13 residues long. Per germline, CDR1 SQVTM and CDR2 ANQGSEA. Drawing the rest from reference TRBV29-1 and TRBJ1-1, the complete variable domain is SAVISQKPSRDICQRGTSLTIQCQVDSQVTMMFWYRQQPGQSLTLIATANQGSEATYESGFVIDKFPISRPNLTFSTLTVSNMSPEDSSIYLCSVFQQGSNEAFFGQGTRLTVV.

The J gene is TRBJ2-1, the V gene TRBV19, with D hard to call. CDR3 length equals 13 residues. The germline CDR1 and CDR2 sequences are LNHDA and SQIVND (reference sequence). V lost 7 bases and J 2 bases, leaving 9 bases between the germline ends. Here the CDR3 DNA reads TGTGCCAGTACGAGGTGGCCCTACAATGAGCAGTTCTTC. Its translation: CASTRWPYNEQFF.

Many counts were recorded for this clonotype. CDR3 amino acids: CASKGDRGATDTQYF. The DNA of the CDR3 is TGTGCCAGCAAAGGTGACAGGGGAGCCACAGATACGCAGTATTTT. This sequence joins TRBV27 and TRBJ2-3, with 8 bases that match TRBD1. Germline assignment: CDR1 MNHEY and CDR2 SMNVEV (reference sequence). J lost 2 bases, V lost 7 bases, and 8 bases had no gene match. The CDR3 contains 15 residues.

This clonotype appeared a few times. The rearrangement links TRBV12-3 or TRBV12-4 to TRBJ2-3; D assignment may be TRBD1 or TRBD2 (6 bases each). The CDR3 has 16 amino acids. Trimming took off 6 bases at V and 4 bases at J, with 20 bases between the two ends. The CDR3 region is CASSLGWGASADTQYF. The CDR3 DNA reads TGTGCCAGCAGCCTCGGGTGGGGGGCAAGCGCAGATACGCAGTATTTT.

At least ten counts were recorded for this clonotype. The chain recombines TRBV29-1 with TRBJ2-7, with D perhaps assigned TRBD1 or TRBD2 (5 bases each). V was pared by 4 bases and J by 2 bases, with 15 bases between. Germline assignment: CDR1 SQVTM and CDR2 ANQGSEA. The CDR3 is 14 residues long. The CDR3 spells CSVGGANRPYEQYF. The CDR3, as DNA: TGCAGCGTTGGAGGGGCCAACCGACCCTACGAGCAGTACTTC.

The genes are TRBV5-5 and TRBJ1-5; D not resolved. The CDR3 has 14 residues. Germline values: CDR1 SGHKS, CDR2 YYEKEE (reference sequence). The V and J ends lost 2 bases and 6 bases respectively, with 12 bases between them. The CDR3 sequence is CASSFGVFVQPQHF. In DNA, the CDR3 is TGTGCCAGCAGCTTTGGCGTTTTTGTTCAGCCCCAGCATTTT.

This clonotype appeared many times. The chain links TRBV6-5 to TRBJ1-5; perhaps TRBD1 as D (5 bases). Germline V gene sequence: CDR1 MNHEY, CDR2 SVGAGI. The CDR3 consists of 13 residues. Deletions cut 6 bases from V and 3 bases from J, with 9 bases between. The CDR3 DNA sequence: TGTGCCAGCAGCCGGGACGTCAATCAGCCCCAGCATTTT. Translation gives CASSRDVNQPQHF.